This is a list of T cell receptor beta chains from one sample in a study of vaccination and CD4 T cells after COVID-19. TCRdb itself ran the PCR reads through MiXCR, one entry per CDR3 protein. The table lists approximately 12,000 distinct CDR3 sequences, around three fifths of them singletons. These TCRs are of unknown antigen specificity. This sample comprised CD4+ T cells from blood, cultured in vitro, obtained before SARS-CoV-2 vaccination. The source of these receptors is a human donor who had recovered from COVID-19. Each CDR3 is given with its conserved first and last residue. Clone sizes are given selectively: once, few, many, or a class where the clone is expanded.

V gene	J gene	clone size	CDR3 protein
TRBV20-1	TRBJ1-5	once	CSVNRGTGGGQPQHF
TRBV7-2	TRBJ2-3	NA	CASSLFSAGSGRPTSTDTQYF
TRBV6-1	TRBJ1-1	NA	CASSLGGGEAFF
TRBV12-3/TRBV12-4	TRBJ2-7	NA	CASSLSLAESYEQYF
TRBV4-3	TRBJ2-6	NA	CASSPEAGAGANVLTF
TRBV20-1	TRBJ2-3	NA	CGASASGFLTTQYF
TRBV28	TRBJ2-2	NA	CASSSPRGGTGELFF
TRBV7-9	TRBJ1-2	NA	CASSLETGLLYGYTF
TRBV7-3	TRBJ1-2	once	CASSWAPDRDGGYTF
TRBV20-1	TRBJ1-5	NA	CSARDLYGDQPQHF
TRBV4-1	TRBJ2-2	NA	CASSQSTWGGELFF
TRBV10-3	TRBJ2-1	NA	CAINVDLTSGGYNEQFF
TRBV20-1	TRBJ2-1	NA	CSARTGSHNEQFF
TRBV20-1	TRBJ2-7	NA	CSAILRDRGRYEQYF